This TCR beta chain was recorded in a study of relationships among human T cell subsets. The T cell receptor alpha and beta CDR3 regions were amplified from mRNA by semiquantitative ARM-PCR. ARM-PCR used tagged nested gene-specific primers, then communal superprimers for exponential amplification. From the multiplex PCR reads, TCRdb called clonotypes with MiXCR, one entry per CDR3 protein. The table lists under 15,000 distinct CDR3 sequences, roughly 68% of them singletons. The CDR3 is 14 amino acids. Germline-derived CDR1 and CDR2 are SGHNT and YENEEA. With 1 base removed from V and 7 bases from J, the gap between germline ends came to 10 bases. In its sample, this clonotype was seen a few times. After CD25, CD56 and CD294 bead selections, the flow-through was collected as Th1 cells. T cell subsets were isolated with antibody-coated magnetic beads.

The chain employs TRBV11-3 and TRBJ2-2, with no clear D. Sample: CD4+ Th1 cells sorted from blood. The source of this sequence is a man aged 35 to 55 in good health. CDR3 bases: TGTGCCAGCAGCTTAGTGGGTACCGGCGGGGAGCTGTTTTTT. This gives the protein CASSLVGTGGELFF.